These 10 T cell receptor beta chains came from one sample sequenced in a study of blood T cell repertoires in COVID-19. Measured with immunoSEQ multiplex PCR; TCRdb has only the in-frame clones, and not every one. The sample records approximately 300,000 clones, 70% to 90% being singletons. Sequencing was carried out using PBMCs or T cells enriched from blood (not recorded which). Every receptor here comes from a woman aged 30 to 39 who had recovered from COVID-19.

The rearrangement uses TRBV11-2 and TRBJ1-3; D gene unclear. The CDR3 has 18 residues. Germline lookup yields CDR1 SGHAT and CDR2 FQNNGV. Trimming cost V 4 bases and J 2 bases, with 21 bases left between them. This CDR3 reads CASSSPGLPGGTGNTIYF. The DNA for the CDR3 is TGTGCCAGCAGCTCCCCGGGCCTCCCTGGAGGGACTGGAAACACCATATATTTT.

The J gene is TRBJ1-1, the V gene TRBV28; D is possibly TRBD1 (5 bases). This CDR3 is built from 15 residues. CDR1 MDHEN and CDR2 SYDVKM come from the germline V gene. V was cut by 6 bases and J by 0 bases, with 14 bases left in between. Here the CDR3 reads CASSPLRGMNTEAFF. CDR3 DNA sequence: TGTGCCAGCAGCCCTCTTAGGGGCATGAACACTGAAGCTTTCTTT.

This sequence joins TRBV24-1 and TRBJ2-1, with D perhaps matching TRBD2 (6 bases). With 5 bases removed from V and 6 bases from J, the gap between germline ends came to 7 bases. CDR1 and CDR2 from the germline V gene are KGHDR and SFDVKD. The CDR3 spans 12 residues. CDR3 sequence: CATSGGTNEQFF. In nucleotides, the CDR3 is TGTGCCACCAGTGGCGGGACCAATGAGCAGTTCTTC.

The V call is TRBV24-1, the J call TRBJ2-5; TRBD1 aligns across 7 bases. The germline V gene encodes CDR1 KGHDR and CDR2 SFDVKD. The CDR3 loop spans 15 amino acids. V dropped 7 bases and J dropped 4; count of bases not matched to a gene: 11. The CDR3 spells CATSPYRGGGETQYF. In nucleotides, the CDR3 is TGTGCCACCAGCCCATACAGGGGTGGGGGAGAGACCCAGTACTTC.

The CDR3 protein is CASRTGTGFTDTQYF. The CDR3 DNA reads TGTGCCAGCAGGACCGGGACAGGCTTCACAGATACGCAGTATTTT. The rearrangement uses TRBV6-5 and TRBJ2-3, with 8 bases fitting TRBD1. The CDR3 loop spans 15 amino acids. The V gene end was trimmed by 6 bases and the J gene end by 2 bases; junction bases not matched to a gene: 7. Germline values: CDR1 MNHEY, CDR2 SVGAGI.

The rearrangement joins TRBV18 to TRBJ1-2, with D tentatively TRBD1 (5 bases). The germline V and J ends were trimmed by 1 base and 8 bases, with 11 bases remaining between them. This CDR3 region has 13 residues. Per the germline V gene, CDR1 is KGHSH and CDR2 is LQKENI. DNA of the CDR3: TGTGCCAGCTCACCACAACGACAGTCGGGCTACACCTTC. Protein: CASSPQRQSGYTF.

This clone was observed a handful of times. DNA for the CDR3: TGTGCCAGCAGTGCAGAACGATGGAACACTGAAGCTTTCTTT. Translation gives CASSAERWNTEAFF. The V gene is TRBV6-6, the J gene TRBJ1-1; D is undetermined. Germline CDR1 and CDR2: MNHNY and SVGAGI (reference sequence). The ends were cut back, 5 bases at V and 1 base at J, with 11 bases in the middle. The CDR3 totals 14 residues.

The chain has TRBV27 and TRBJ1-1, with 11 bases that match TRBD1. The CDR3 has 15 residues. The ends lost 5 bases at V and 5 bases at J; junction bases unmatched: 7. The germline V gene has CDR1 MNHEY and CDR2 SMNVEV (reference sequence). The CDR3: CASSPGTGGKTEAFF. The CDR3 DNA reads TGTGCCAGCAGTCCAGGGACAGGGGGGAAAACTGAAGCTTTCTTT.

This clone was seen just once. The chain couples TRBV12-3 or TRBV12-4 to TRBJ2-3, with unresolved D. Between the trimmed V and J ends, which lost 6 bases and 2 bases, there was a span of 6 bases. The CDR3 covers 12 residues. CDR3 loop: CASRTITDTQYF. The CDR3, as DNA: TGTGCCAGCAGAACAATCACAGATACGCAGTATTTT.

The CDR3 DNA reads as TGTGCCAGCAGTTTATATCAACCAGAGAACACTGAAGCTTTCTTT. Protein sequence: CASSLYQPENTEAFF. This chain uses TRBV27 with TRBJ1-1; unclear D gene. Per the germline V gene, CDR1 is MNHEY and CDR2 is SMNVEV (reference sequence). The CDR3 extends over 15 amino acids. The V gene lost 1 base and the J gene lost 1 base, with 10 bases spanning the gap.